Sequencing of this T cell receptor (beta chain) was carried out in a study of CD8 T cells in Susac syndrome (dated by TCRdb to between 2018 and 2020). Some background on the complete study: Whether CD8+ T cell activation and differentiation in Susac syndrome was antigen driven was tested using repertoire sequencing.

Study-wide findings and limitations: The TCR sequencing and HLA analysis was acknowledged to have included a relatively small number of individuals.

High-throughput TCR beta sequencing profiled peripheral blood CD8+ and CD4+ T cells from healthy donors, Susac syndrome patients and multiple sclerosis patients. Healthy donors were age- and sex-matched controls. Bulk CD8+ and CD4+ T cells were purified by magnetic negative isolation, while CD8+ TEMRA cells were enriched using FACS. Blood was collected in EDTA tubes and processed within 24 hours, with PBMCs isolated through density gradient centrifugation. PBMCs intended for TCR sequencing were cryopreserved in liquid nitrogen and thawed later in a water bath at 37 degrees C. A purity of at least 90% was achieved for sorted or isolated CD4+, CD8+ and CD8+ TEMRA cells. Comments on this clonotype: Its antigen has not been determined. The record has no base qualities; no much larger clone is one base away.

RNA was extracted using the RNeasy kit, and roughly 0.45 to 1 ug of the RNA was reverse transcribed with random hexamers. The immunoSEQ multiplex PCR assay, covering 54 Vbeta and 13 Jbeta segments, was used to amplify TCR beta CDR3 regions. PCR amplification bias was corrected by using a synthetic template baseline for primer optimization and computational correction. As for the authors' bioinformatics: Reads were annotated to V, D and J genes per IMGT and analyzed with immunoSEQ Analyzer, keeping only productive sequences. Clonality was computed as one minus Shannon entropy normalized by log2 of the number of productive unique sequences. Public and private clones were assessed among the 100 most prevalent clones of each patient and control. Clones were defined as Susac-specific when absent from the healthy and MS cohorts, from over a thousand published viral clones and from other ImmuneACCESS disease sequences. TCRdb itself trimmed the public reads at Q25 with fastp, ran MiXCR and retained productive beta chains. Rows are unified per CDR3 protein, each entry keeping the most common DNA and genes. TCRdb, rather than the study authors, made the V and J calls. For this sample the table gives roughly 200,000 distinct CDR3 sequences, of which over 85% were detected only once. Jointly, the top ten make up approximately 0.098% of the sample.

This TCR was sampled from a human donor in good health. What was sequenced was CD4+ T cells from PBMCs.

The nucleotide sequence is given as TGTGCCAGCAGTTCAGGTGGGGCGGCTAACTATGGCTACACCTTC. This gives the protein CASSSGGAANYGYTF. Recombination joined TRBV28 with TRBJ1-2; TRBD1 is perhaps the D gene, given 5 matching bases. The germline V gene encodes CDR1 MDHEN and CDR2 SYDVKM. The junction carries 12 bases between V and J, which are trimmed by 4 bases and 0 bases respectively. The CDR3 holds 15 amino acids from the cysteine to the phenylalanine. Left in the record is the CDR3 DNA by itself, 45 bases read in frame from the first base.